By share, the clone carrying this T cell receptor beta chain ranks as medium-sized (0.01 to 0.1%). The antigen remains undetermined. These data belong to a study of OX40 agonist ivuxolimab in advanced cancers. Profiled with immunoSEQ multiplex PCR; TCRdb holds only in-frame clones, not every one. The sample has around 60,000 clones, nearly 90% seen once. Overall study results and limits: Among the least clonally expanded were partial responders at 0.1-3.0 mg/kg. In a subset of nonresponders, normalized T-cell clonal expansion was also low. The CD4+ and CD8+ T cells in the blood had expanded clonally by week 6 at 0.1 to 3.0 mg/kg.

Germline CDR1 SQVTM, CDR2 ANQGSEA. Trimming shortened V by 4 bases and J by 7 bases, and 11 bases separated the two germline ends. The CDR3 runs to 11 residues. The chain combines TRBV29-1 with TRBJ2-7; D perhaps matches TRBD1 (5 bases). The origin of this receptor is an adult with an advanced solid tumor such as melanoma, head and neck, liver or kidney cancer. This material consisted of CD4+ or CD8+ T cells sorted from blood, taken in a trial of the OX40 agonist ivuxolimab. CDR3 loop: CSVAGLGEQYF. In DNA form, the CDR3 reads TGCAGCGTTGCAGGGCTGGGGGAGCAGTACTTC.